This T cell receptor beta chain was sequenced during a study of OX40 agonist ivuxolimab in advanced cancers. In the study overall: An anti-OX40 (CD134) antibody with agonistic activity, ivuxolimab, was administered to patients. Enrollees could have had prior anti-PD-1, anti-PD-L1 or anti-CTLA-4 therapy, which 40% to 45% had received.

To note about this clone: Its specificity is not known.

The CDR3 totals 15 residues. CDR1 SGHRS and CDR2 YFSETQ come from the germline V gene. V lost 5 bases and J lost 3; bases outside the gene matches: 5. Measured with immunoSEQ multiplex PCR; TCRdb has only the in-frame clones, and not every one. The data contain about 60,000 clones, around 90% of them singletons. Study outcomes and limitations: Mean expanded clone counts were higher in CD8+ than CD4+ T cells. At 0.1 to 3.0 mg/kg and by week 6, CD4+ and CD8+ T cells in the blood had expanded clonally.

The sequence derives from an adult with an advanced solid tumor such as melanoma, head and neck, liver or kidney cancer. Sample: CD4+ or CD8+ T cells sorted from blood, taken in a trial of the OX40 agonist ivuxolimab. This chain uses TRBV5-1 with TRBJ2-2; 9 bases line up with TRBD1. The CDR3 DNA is TGCGCCAGCAGGTCCGGGACAGGGTACACCGGGGAGCTGTTTTTT. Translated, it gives CASRSGTGYTGELFF.